The sequence of this T cell receptor beta chain was determined in a study of blood T cell repertoires in COVID-19. Across the study: The United States, Italy and Spain were the sources of the acute and convalescent COVID-19 samples. From T cells, B-cell-depleted T cells, or PBMCs came the material, which was cDNA or gDNA.

Ages ranged from roughly 18 to 100 years, with residence in more than 20 US areas. This clone is medium-sized within its sample. Per the original methods: Reference gene primer amplification gave nucleated cell count estimates. Clones were read by immunoSEQ multiplex PCR, and TCRdb kept only the in-frame ones, dropping some. V, J and clone size reflect that table, while D and trimming were determined from the DNA. The repertoire holds about 160,000 clones, with 84% as singletons. The receptor was derived from a man aged 45-60 years who had recovered from COVID-19. The sequenced sample consisted of PBMCs or T cells enriched from blood (not recorded which).

Here the CDR3 DNA reads TGTGCCAGCAGCTTAGTTGGCGGGGGGGCTTCTGAGCAGTTCTTC. Residues: CASSLVGGGASEQFF. The chain links TRBV7-2 to TRBJ2-1; 9 nucleotides match TRBD2. This CDR3 spans 15 amino acids. V shed 1 base and J 9 bases; nucleotides not matched to a gene: 7. CDR1 is SGHTA and CDR2 is FQGNSA in the germline V gene.